The 26 T cell receptor beta chains below were found in one sample sequenced in a study of T cell responses to AZD1222 COVID-19 vaccine. Repertoires were generated with immunoSEQ multiplex PCR, while TCRdb's copy carries only in-frame clones and drops some. Of around 110,000 clones listed, 85% to 95% were seen once; the top ten hold 2.9%. This sample comprised peripheral blood, obtained on day 0 of AZD1222 vaccination. The origin of the receptors is an adult in good health.

The chain uses TRBV18 and TRBJ1-2, with D perhaps TRBD1 (5 bases). The germline V gene encodes CDR1 KGHSH and CDR2 LQKENI. Trimming removed 6 bases at V and 1 base at J, with 6 bases between. CDR3 length equals 12 residues. CDR3 in amino acids: CASSTVNYGYTF. The CDR3 nucleotides read TGTGCCAGCTCGACAGTTAACTATGGCTACACCTTC. The entire variable domain, with the rest obtained from reference TRBV18 and TRBJ1-2, is as follows: NAGVMQNPRHLVRRRGQEARLRCSPMKGHSHVYWYRQLPEEGLKFMVYLQKENIIDESGMPKERFSAEFPKEGPSILRIQQVVRGDSAAYFCASSTVNYGYTFGSGTRLTVV.

The chain is built from TRBV28 and TRBJ1-2, with D perhaps TRBD1 (6 bases). The V gene's germline CDR1 is MDHEN and CDR2 SYDVKM. V lost 7 bases, J lost 6 bases, and 24 bases lay in between. This CDR3 has 16 residues. The CDR3 nucleotides are TGTGCCAGCACCCTAGTGAGGGGGGCAATCGATAATGGCTACACCTTC. This codes for CASTLVRGAIDNGYTF.

The chain employs TRBV27 and TRBJ2-4; no firm D call. This CDR3 is built from 14 residues. Looked up from germline, CDR1 is MNHEY and CDR2 is SMNVEV (reference sequence). Trimming left V 8 bases short and J 0 bases short, with 11 bases between. CDR3 protein: CASRSFLAKNIQYF. The CDR3 coding sequence is TGTGCCAGCCGATCCTTCCTAGCCAAAAACATTCAGTACTTC.

This rearrangement joins TRBV27 to TRBJ1-5, with D unresolved. The CDR3 spans 14 residues. The V end lost 2 bases, the J end lost 5 bases, and 10 bases lay between the germline ends. From germline, CDR1 is MNHEY and CDR2 SMNVEV (reference sequence). DNA for the CDR3: TGTGCCAGCAGTTTAACGGGGTCCTATCAGCCCCAGCATTTT. Translated, it gives CASSLTGSYQPQHF.

The chain recombines TRBV19 with TRBJ2-2, with a weak D call TRBD1 (6 bases). V lost 1 base and J 4 bases, leaving 10 bases between the germline ends. The germline gives CDR1 LNHDA, CDR2 SQIVND (reference sequence). This CDR3 spans 15 amino acids. For the CDR3, the DNA is TGTGCCAGTAGTATAGGTACAGGGTCCACCGGGGAGCTGTTTTTT. It encodes CASSIGTGSTGELFF.

The J gene is TRBJ2-1, the V gene TRBV2; 8 nucleotides match TRBD2. Germline CDR1 is SNHLY and CDR2 is FYNNEI. CDR3 size: 14 residues. The V gene end was trimmed by 7 bases and the J gene end by 3 bases; junction bases not matched to a gene: 5. The CDR3 spells CASNEREFYNEQFF. Written as DNA, the CDR3 is TGTGCCAGCAACGAGCGGGAGTTCTACAATGAGCAGTTCTTC.

This chain uses TRBV11-3 with TRBJ2-2; tentatively, D is TRBD1 or TRBD2 (5 bases each). The CDR3 consists of 16 residues. Germline V lookup: CDR1 SGHNT, CDR2 YENEEA. Between the trimmed V and J ends, which lost 1 base and 3 bases, there was a span of 12 bases. CDR3 protein: CASSLAGAGDTGELFF. As DNA, the CDR3 is TGTGCCAGCAGCTTAGCTGGGGCCGGGGACACCGGGGAGCTGTTTTTT.

The rearrangement links TRBV20-1 to TRBJ2-7; no firm D call. CDR1 is DFQATT, CDR2 SNEGSKA, per germline (reference sequence). This CDR3 contains 11 residues. The V and J ends lost 0 bases and 5 bases respectively, with 5 bases between them. Written as DNA, the CDR3 is TGCAGTGCTAGAGATTGGAACGAGCAGTACTTC. Protein sequence: CSARDWNEQYF.

The chain couples TRBV5-1 to TRBJ2-1, with D perhaps TRBD1 (5 bases). V was clipped by 2 bases and J by 9 bases, with 18 bases between them. The CDR3 sequence is 15 residues long. CDR1 is SGHRS, CDR2 YFSETQ, per germline. The CDR3, as DNA: TGCGCCAGCAGCTTTAGTAGGGGCCTGAACCCTGAGCAGTTCTTC. Translated: CASSFSRGLNPEQFF.

J is TRBJ1-3 and V is TRBV5-4; 7 nucleotides align to TRBD1. With V trimmed by 0 bases and J by 1 base, 13 bases remained unmatched. This CDR3 spans 19 amino acids. Germline V lookup: CDR1 SGHNT, CDR2 YYREEE (reference sequence). The CDR3 region is CASSLGGTDTLFSGNTIYF. The CDR3 nucleotides are TGTGCCAGCAGCTTGGGCGGGACAGATACCCTTTTTTCTGGAAACACCATATATTTT.

The gene calls are TRBV3-1 (or the pseudogene TRBV3-2) and TRBJ2-2; D gene uncertain. This CDR3 contains 12 residues. Trimming took off 1 base at V and 6 bases at J, with 3 bases between the two ends. CDR1 is LGHDT and CDR2 is YNNKEL in the germline V gene (reference sequence). The CDR3 loop reads CASSQVSGELFF. CDR3 in DNA: TGTGCCAGCAGCCAAGTCTCCGGGGAGCTGTTTTTT.

The rearrangement links TRBV9 to TRBJ1-1; no reliable D call. This CDR3 is 14 amino acids long. The V end lost 4 bases, the J end lost 7 bases, and 17 bases lay between the germline ends. Germline loops: CDR1 SGDLS, CDR2 YYNGEE. The CDR3 is CASSPRVTVDEAFF. The CDR3 coding sequence is TGTGCCAGCAGCCCACGGGTTACTGTGGATGAAGCTTTCTTT.

The chain recombines TRBV5-1 with TRBJ1-1; D not certain. V was clipped by 6 bases and J by 13 bases, with 16 bases between them. CDR3 size: 11 residues. Germline CDR1 is SGHRS and CDR2 is YFSETQ. Here the CDR3 reads CASTSGSRLFF. CDR3 bases: TGCGCCAGCACCTCCGGGTCGAGACTTTTCTTT.

The chain uses TRBV27 and TRBJ2-7; TRBD1 agrees at 7 bases. With V trimmed by 6 bases and J by 2 bases, 4 bases remained unmatched. CDR3 length: 13 amino acids. Looked up from germline, CDR1 is MNHEY and CDR2 is SMNVEV (reference sequence). The CDR3 region is CASSFGTAYEQYF. As DNA, the CDR3 is TGTGCCAGCAGCTTCGGGACAGCCTACGAGCAGTACTTC.

J is TRBJ1-2 and V is TRBV6-4, with D hard to call. CDR1 is MRHNA and CDR2 is SNTAGT in the germline V gene. Trimming shortened V by 8 bases and J by 3 bases, and 7 bases separated the two germline ends. The CDR3 runs to 11 residues. The CDR3 loop reads CASWGDYGYTF. CDR3 DNA sequence: TGTGCCAGCTGGGGAGACTATGGCTACACCTTC.

This rearrangement joins TRBV4-1 to TRBJ2-2; no clear D. The CDR3 is 14 residues long. The germline CDR1 and CDR2 sequences are MGHRA and YSYEKL. Trimming shortened V by 1 base and J by 6 bases, and 9 bases separated the two germline ends. The CDR3 region has the DNA TGCGCCAGCAGCCAAGTTTTGGGCGCCGGGGAGCTGTTTTTT. Protein product: CASSQVLGAGELFF.

The chain couples TRBV5-1 to TRBJ2-1, with 7 bases lining up with TRBD1. The junction had 7 bases not matched to a gene; V was cut back by 4 bases and J by 12 bases. Germline V gene data show CDR1 as SGHRS and CDR2 as YFSETQ. This CDR3 contains 12 residues. The CDR3 loop reads CASSIDRDRQFF. The CDR3 region has the DNA TGCGCCAGCAGCATAGACAGGGATAGGCAGTTCTTC. The variable domain in full, completed from reference TRBV5-1 and TRBJ2-1, reads KAGVTQTPRYLIKTRGQQVTLSCSPISGHRSVSWYQQTPGQGLQFLFEYFSETQRNKGNFPGRFSGRQFSNSRSEMNVSTLELGDSALYLCASSIDRDRQFFGPGTRLTVL.

The V and J genes are TRBV18 and TRBJ1-5; 8 bases map to TRBD1. The germline V gene has CDR1 KGHSH and CDR2 LQKENI. Trimming at V came to 5 bases and at J to 6 bases, leaving 9 bases not matched to a gene. This CDR3 contains 15 residues. DNA for the CDR3: TGTGCCAGCTCAATTTCAGGGGGCGCCTCTCAGCCCCAGCATTTT. This translates into CASSISGGASQPQHF.

The chain employs TRBV28 and TRBJ1-1; maybe TRBD1 (5 bases). CDR3 length: 12 residues. V was pared by 3 bases and J by 10 bases, with 12 bases between. Germline V CDR1 and CDR2: MDHEN, SYDVKM. Here the CDR3 reads CASSFQGYGAFF. The CDR3 coding sequence is TGTGCCAGCAGTTTTCAGGGTTATGGAGCTTTCTTT.

The chain links TRBV30 to TRBJ1-4; the D gene is possibly TRBD1 (6 bases). Germline loops: CDR1 GTSNPN, CDR2 SVGIG (reference sequence). This CDR3 comprises 13 residues. Trimming took 7 bases from V and 8 from J, leaving 17 bases between them. The CDR3 loop reads CASSTGNREKLFF. Written as DNA, the CDR3 is TGTGCCTCCTCAACAGGGAATCGAGAAAAACTGTTTTTT.

This clone was counted only a few times. The chain is built from TRBV12-3 or TRBV12-4 and TRBJ1-1; no clear D. The CDR3 spans 12 residues. The V and J ends lost 5 bases and 0 bases respectively, with 4 bases between them. The CDR3 loop reads CASSVMNTEAFF. The CDR3 nucleotides are TGTGCCAGCAGTGTGATGAACACTGAAGCTTTCTTT.

V is TRBV24-1 and J is TRBJ2-7, with D perhaps matching TRBD2 (5 bases). CDR3 length equals 14 residues. CDR1 KGHDR and CDR2 SFDVKD come from the germline V gene. The ends were cut back, 4 bases at V and 5 bases at J, with 14 bases in the middle. The CDR3 region has the DNA TGTGCCACCAGTGACTTCTCTAGCATCCACGAGCAGTACTTC. Its translation: CATSDFSSIHEQYF.

The rearrangement links TRBV5-1 to TRBJ1-2; the D gene is possibly TRBD1 (5 bases). The ends were cut back, 3 bases at V and 8 bases at J, with 20 bases in the middle. The CDR3 extends over 15 amino acids. Germline-derived CDR1 and CDR2 are SGHRS and YFSETQ. This CDR3 is CASSSNPQGMGGYTF. In nucleotides, the CDR3 is TGCGCCAGCAGCTCCAACCCCCAGGGTATGGGAGGCTACACCTTC.

The chain links TRBV11-2 to TRBJ1-4; no reliable D call. The V end was cut by 5 bases, the J end by 3 bases, with 10 bases between. Germline V lookup: CDR1 SGHAT, CDR2 FQNNGV. The CDR3 spans 14 residues. DNA of the CDR3: TGTGCCAGCAGCCCCGCGCCGGCTAATGAAAAACTGTTTTTT. Translation gives CASSPAPANEKLFF.

Only one count was recorded for this clone. This chain joins TRBV18 and TRBJ1-2, with 8 nucleotides matching TRBD1. Germline V lookup: CDR1 KGHSH, CDR2 LQKENI. V trimming: 5 bases; J trimming: 4 bases; junction bases outside the gene matches: 6. The CDR3 loop spans 14 amino acids. This chain's CDR3 is CASSLTGASYGYTF. CDR3 coding DNA: TGTGCCAGCTCATTGACAGGGGCCTCCTATGGCTACACCTTC.

This clone has more than one count but fewer than ten. This chain uses TRBV6-2 or TRBV6-3 with TRBJ2-1; 7 positions match TRBD2. The CDR3 extends over 15 amino acids. Looked up from germline, CDR1 is MNHEY and CDR2 is SVGEGT. The V and J ends lost 6 bases and 1 base, in that order; junction bases with no gene match: 6. The CDR3 DNA reads TGTGCCAGCAGCCCGAGCGGGATATCCTACAATGAGCAGTTCTTC. The encoded protein is CASSPSGISYNEQFF.